The 32 T cell receptor beta chains given below trace back to one sample, sequenced in a study of T cell changes during pregnancy in multiple sclerosis. Method: immunoSEQ multiplex PCR; TCRdb's copy keeps in-frame clones and lacks some. Of 20,000 to 25,000 clones listed, approximately 90% are singletons. The source material was CD8+ T cells from peripheral blood mononuclear cells, sampled in the first trimester of pregnancy. The receptors were gathered from a female donor with multiple sclerosis, enrolled in a pregnancy study.

This sequence joins TRBV27 and TRBJ1-5; TRBD1 agrees at 7 bases. Germline trimming cut 3 bases from V and 7 bases from J; bases unmatched to any gene: 9. Germline values: CDR1 MNHEY, CDR2 SMNVEV (reference sequence). The CDR3 contains 15 residues. The DNA of the CDR3 is TGTGCCAGCAGTTTGGTAGGGGGCGCGGAGCAGCCCCAGCATTTT. Amino acids: CASSLVGGAEQPQHF.

The chain uses TRBV7-6 and TRBJ2-2; D call uncertain. The V end lost 6 bases, the J end lost 2 bases, and 4 bases lay between the germline ends. Germline V lookup: CDR1 SGHVS, CDR2 FNYEAQ. The CDR3 has 12 amino acids. In DNA form, the CDR3 reads TGTGCCAGCAGGACTAACACCGGGGAGCTGTTTTTT. Translating it yields CASRTNTGELFF.

The J gene is TRBJ2-1, the V gene TRBV9; TRBD2 matches 7 bases. The CDR3 totals 15 residues. Trimming removed 4 bases from V and 7 bases from J; junction bases left unmatched: 11. Germline assignment: CDR1 SGDLS and CDR2 YYNGEE. The CDR3 region is CASSLSGGRRNEQFF. In nucleotides, the CDR3 is TGTGCCAGCAGCCTGTCGGGCGGGAGAAGGAATGAGCAGTTCTTC.

The V and J genes are TRBV6-5 and TRBJ2-7; no clear D. Germline CDR1 reads MNHEY; CDR2 reads SVGAGI. This CDR3 comprises 15 residues. Deletions cut 4 bases from V and 4 bases from J, with 17 bases between. The CDR3 nucleotides read TGTGCCAGCAGTTCTCGTCGTAACATCGGGTACGAGCAGTACTTC. Its protein is CASSSRRNIGYEQYF.

In this sample, this clone turned up once. The rearrangement links TRBV7-9 to TRBJ2-1; 9 positions agree with TRBD1. Germline assignment: CDR1 SEHNR and CDR2 FQNEAQ (reference sequence). V trimming: 5 bases; J trimming: 2 bases; junction bases outside the gene matches: 13. There are 18 residues in the CDR3. The CDR3 bases are TGTGCCAGCAGCCGGGACAGGGTAGTCACGAATACCTACAATGAGCAGTTCTTC. Its translation: CASSRDRVVTNTYNEQFF.

This clone has just one count. The CDR3 DNA reads TGTGCCAGCCAACAGGGGGGGAATGAAAAACTGTTTTTT. Translating it yields CASQQGGNEKLFF. The J gene is TRBJ1-4, the V gene TRBV7-9, with TRBD1 matching over 8 bases. The CDR3 covers 13 residues. V shed 8 bases, J shed 5 bases, and the junction held 4 bases outside the gene matches. Germline values: CDR1 SEHNR, CDR2 FQNEAQ (reference sequence). The whole variable domain, remainder taken from reference TRBV7-9 and TRBJ1-4, is DTGVSQNPRHKITKRGQNVTFRCDPISEHNRLYWYRQTLGQGPEFLTYFQNEAQLEKSRLLSDRFSAERPKGSFSTLEIQRTEQGDSAMYLCASQQGGNEKLFFGSGTQLSVL.

The chain has TRBV7-6 and TRBJ2-1, with 7 bases aligning to TRBD2. The CDR3 sequence is 19 residues long. Per the germline V gene, CDR1 is SGHVS and CDR2 is FNYEAQ. V lost 0 bases, J lost 0 bases, and 11 bases stayed unmatched. CDR3 protein: CASSLAGLAASSSYNEQFF. CDR3 in DNA: TGTGCCAGCAGCTTAGCAGGGCTAGCGGCATCGAGCTCCTACAATGAGCAGTTCTTC.

The V and J genes are TRBV11-3 and TRBJ2-1, with 7 bases lining up with TRBD1. This CDR3 is built from 14 residues. V shed 6 bases, J shed 9 bases, and the junction held 11 bases outside the gene matches. The V gene's germline CDR1 is SGHNT and CDR2 YENEEA. CDR3 nucleotide sequence: TGTGCCAGCAGGGCCGGGACAGTGAAGGGTGAGCAGTTCTTC. Translation: CASRAGTVKGEQFF.

The chain joins TRBV10-1 to TRBJ2-7, with TRBD2 matching over 7 bases. This CDR3 region has 13 residues. The germline V gene has CDR1 WNHNN and CDR2 SYGVQD (reference sequence). The J segment lost 7 bases and the V segment lost 4 bases, leaving 7 bases of the junction unmatched. The CDR3 loop is CASSGTSLVEQYF. CDR3 DNA sequence: TGCGCCAGCAGTGGGACTAGTTTGGTAGAGCAGTACTTC.

The chain is built from TRBV12-5 and TRBJ1-2, with TRBD1 as a possible D gene (6 bases). V lost 6 bases and J lost 5, with 13 bases in between. In germline, CDR1 is LGHNT, CDR2 FRNRAP. The CDR3 spans 13 residues. The CDR3 here is CASGPSTGYGYTF. In DNA, the CDR3 is TGTGCTAGTGGACCATCAACAGGGTATGGCTACACCTTC.

V usage is TRBV29-1 and J usage is TRBJ2-1, with 12 bases that match TRBD2. Per the germline V gene, CDR1 is SQVTM and CDR2 is ANQGSEA. Unmatched junction bases numbered 15, after V lost 7 bases and J lost 8 bases. The CDR3 is made up of 16 amino acids. DNA for the CDR3: TGCAGCGCACGTCCCGCGACTAGCGGGAGTGGCGATGAGCAGTTCTTC. This codes for CSARPATSGSGDEQFF.

The chain has TRBV11-3 and TRBJ2-7; unclear D gene. From germline, CDR1 is SGHNT and CDR2 YENEEA. V was shortened by 3 bases and J by 6 bases, with 18 bases between the two germline ends. The CDR3 covers 15 residues. The CDR3 protein is CASSFLTSRIGEQYF. The CDR3, as DNA: TGTGCCAGCAGCTTTCTTACCTCTAGAATAGGCGAGCAGTACTTC.

This clone has a handful of counts. The chain couples TRBV5-6 to TRBJ2-1, with 8 bases lining up with TRBD2. The J segment lost 4 bases and the V segment lost 0 bases, leaving 6 bases of the junction unmatched. Germline values: CDR1 SGHDT, CDR2 YYEEEE. The CDR3 extends over 16 amino acids. CDR3 loop: CASSLASGWEYNEQFF. CDR3 nucleotide sequence: TGTGCCAGCAGCTTGGCTAGCGGGTGGGAGTACAATGAGCAGTTCTTC.

The chain combines TRBV7-9 with TRBJ2-3; TRBD2 aligns across 7 bases. CDR3 length: 17 amino acids. The V segment lost 10 bases and the J segment 0 bases; nucleotides outside the gene matches: 16. CDR1 and CDR2 (germline): SEHNR, FQNEAQ (reference sequence). This CDR3 reads CAIPPVASGKSTDTQYF. DNA for the CDR3: TGTGCCATTCCGCCAGTGGCTAGCGGTAAAAGCACAGATACGCAGTATTTT. The full variable domain, its missing parts supplied by reference TRBV7-9 and TRBJ2-3, is DTGVSQNPRHKITKRGQNVTFRCDPISEHNRLYWYRQTLGQGPEFLTYFQNEAQLEKSRLLSDRFSAERPKGSFSTLEIQRTEQGDSAMYLCAIPPVASGKSTDTQYFGPGTRLTVL.

The rearrangement links TRBV27 to TRBJ2-1; 10 bases fit TRBD2. Trimming cost V 4 bases and J 4 bases; bases outside gene matches: 4. The germline gives CDR1 MNHEY, CDR2 SMNVEV (reference sequence). The CDR3 has 15 amino acids. CDR3 DNA: TGTGCCAGCAGTTATATGACTAGCGGGTACAATGAGCAGTTCTTC. It translates to CASSYMTSGYNEQFF.

The chain recombines TRBV27 with TRBJ2-7; 9 bases fit TRBD1. The germline V gene encodes CDR1 MNHEY and CDR2 SMNVEV (reference sequence). There are 15 residues in the CDR3. The V and J ends lost 5 bases and 0 bases, in that order; junction bases with no gene match: 5. The CDR3 DNA follows: TGTGCCAGCAGTGCCGACAGGGGGACCTCCTACGAGCAGTACTTC. Translation: CASSADRGTSYEQYF.

In its sample, this clone was seen a few times. This chain connects TRBV19 to TRBJ2-6; tentative D call: TRBD1 (6 bases). The CDR3 length is 22 residues. V lost 0 bases, J lost 0 bases, and 24 bases lay in between. CDR1 and CDR2 (germline): LNHDA, SQIVND (reference sequence). The CDR3 bases are TGTGCCAGTAGTATAGATCGCCTATCTGAGGACAGTCCCTTCTCTGGGGCCAACGTCCTGACTTTC. This gives the protein CASSIDRLSEDSPFSGANVLTF.

The J gene is TRBJ2-1, the V gene TRBV27; D may be TRBD2 (5 bases). V lost 5 bases and J 2 bases, leaving 10 bases between the germline ends. CDR1 and CDR2 (germline): MNHEY, SMNVEV (reference sequence). CDR3 length: 14 residues. CDR3 coding DNA: TGTGCCAGCAGTAAGCGGTCGACCTACAATGAGCAGTTCTTC. Amino acids: CASSKRSTYNEQFF.

The chain employs TRBV5-1 and TRBJ2-1; TRBD2 matches at 8 bases. With 7 bases clipped from V and 5 bases from J, the junction kept 8 bases outside the gene matches. Germline V lookup: CDR1 SGHRS, CDR2 YFSETQ. CDR3 size: 14 residues. The CDR3 sequence: CASGGREGHNEQFF. CDR3 sequence (DNA): TGCGCCAGCGGGGGACGGGAGGGCCACAATGAGCAGTTCTTC.

The V gene is TRBV7-3, the J gene TRBJ1-5; no clear D. This CDR3 contains 14 residues. Germline V gene sequence: CDR1 SGHTA, CDR2 FQGTGA. Trimming cost V 3 bases and J 5 bases, with 11 bases left between them. The CDR3 sequence is CASSFSQKYQPQHF. The CDR3 nucleotides are TGTGCCAGCAGCTTTAGCCAGAAATATCAGCCCCAGCATTTT.

This clone is termed large. This chain joins TRBV4-3 and TRBJ1-1; D gene unclear. V lost 5 bases to trimming and J lost 1 base, with 11 bases between them. The CDR3 contains 14 residues. Germline CDR1 is LGHNA and CDR2 is YSLEER. CDR3 region: CASSDNNENTEAFF. CDR3 sequence (DNA): TGCGCCAGCAGCGATAACAATGAGAACACTGAAGCTTTCTTT.

The gene calls are TRBV6-4 and TRBJ2-1, with TRBD2 identical over 9 bases. V shed 3 bases and J 7 bases; nucleotides not matched to a gene: 7. This CDR3 is 15 amino acids long. The germline V gene has CDR1 MRHNA and CDR2 SNTAGT. CDR3 loop: CASSESAGGRNEQFF. CDR3 DNA sequence: TGTGCCAGCAGTGAATCGGCGGGAGGGCGGAATGAGCAGTTCTTC.

This chain connects TRBV5-1 to TRBJ2-3; TRBD1 aligns across 9 bases. CDR3 length equals 19 residues. The germline V gene has CDR1 SGHRS and CDR2 YFSETQ. V lost 0 bases, J lost 14 bases, and 25 bases stayed unmatched. CDR3 sequence: CASSLGTGVGPSDLTQWYF. The CDR3 coding sequence is TGCGCCAGCAGCTTGGGGACAGGGGTAGGGCCTAGCGACCTTACGCAGTGGTATTTT.

This chain links TRBV27 with TRBJ1-3; D possibly corresponds to TRBD1 (5 bases). CDR3 length: 16 amino acids. The germline CDR1 and CDR2 sequences are MNHEY and SMNVEV (reference sequence). V was trimmed by 4 bases and J by 3 bases, leaving 16 bases between them. As DNA, the CDR3 is TGTGCCAGCAGTTCATTCGACAGTTATGGTGGAAACACCATATATTTT. As protein: CASSSFDSYGGNTIYF.

V and J are TRBV7-9 and TRBJ1-1; TRBD1 agrees at 10 bases. CDR1 and CDR2 (germline): SEHNR, FQNEAQ (reference sequence). With V trimmed by 3 bases and J by 10 bases, 5 bases remained unmatched. This CDR3 spans 13 amino acids. The chain's CDR3 is CASSFHRDRGAFF. The CDR3 DNA reads TGTGCCAGCAGCTTTCATCGGGACAGGGGAGCTTTCTTT.

The chain recombines TRBV6-5 with TRBJ2-3; possible D gene TRBD2, 6 bases. Germline-derived CDR1 and CDR2 are MNHEY and SVGAGI. CDR3 length: 14 residues. V dropped 2 bases and J dropped 6 bases, with 12 bases sitting between them. This CDR3 reads CASSYGGEVDTQYF. CDR3 nucleotides: TGTGCCAGCAGTTACGGTGGGGAGGTGGATACGCAGTATTTT.

The V and J genes are TRBV6-5 and TRBJ1-5, with D hard to call. Trimming cost V 6 bases and J 2 bases, with 11 bases left between them. CDR1 and CDR2 (germline): MNHEY, SVGAGI. This CDR3 region has 14 residues. The CDR3 sequence: CASSPGAGNQPQHF. The CDR3 DNA sequence: TGTGCCAGCAGCCCGGGTGCAGGCAATCAGCCCCAGCATTTT.

The V gene is TRBV13, the J gene TRBJ2-1, with D possibly being TRBD2 (5 bases). Trimming removed 6 bases from V and 7 bases from J, with 13 bases in between. Germline CDR1 PRHDT, CDR2 FYEKMQ (reference sequence). The CDR3 extends over 13 amino acids. Written as DNA, the CDR3 is TGTGCCAGCAGTGGAGATCGGGGTAATGAGCAGTTCTTC. It specifies CASSGDRGNEQFF.

The chain uses TRBV7-6 and TRBJ2-3, with D perhaps TRBD1 (6 bases). The germline CDR1 and CDR2 sequences are SGHVS and FNYEAQ. With 0 bases removed from V and 4 bases from J, the gap between germline ends came to 14 bases. The length of the CDR3 is 16 residues. The CDR3 coding sequence is TGTGCCAGCAGCTTAGCGCAAGGGCCAGGGGCAGATACGCAGTATTTT. The encoded protein is CASSLAQGPGADTQYF.

This clone was seen only once. The chain links TRBV5-4 to TRBJ2-7, with TRBD2 as a possible D gene (6 bases). The CDR3 consists of 16 residues. V was pared by 0 bases and J by 0 bases, with 13 bases between. Germline V lookup: CDR1 SGHNT, CDR2 YYREEE (reference sequence). The CDR3 bases are TGTGCCAGCAGCTTGGAGGCGGGATCGGGCTCCTACGAGCAGTACTTC. Encoded protein: CASSLEAGSGSYEQYF.

The rearrangement joins TRBV10-3 to TRBJ1-4; unclear D gene. The CDR3 contains 11 residues. Per germline, CDR1 ENHRY and CDR2 SYGVKD. The CDR3 loop is CAPRGGQKLFF. CDR3 DNA: TGTGCTCCTCGGGGAGGCCAAAAACTGTTTTTT.

The V gene is TRBV27, the J gene TRBJ2-7, with 8 bases that match TRBD1. In germline, CDR1 is MNHEY, CDR2 SMNVEV (reference sequence). After removal of 6 bases from V and 3 bases from J, the junction contained 1 base not matched to a gene. CDR3 length: 12 amino acids. For the CDR3, the DNA is TGTGCCAGCAGAGACAGGGGCTACGAGCAGTACTTC. Translated, it gives CASRDRGYEQYF.